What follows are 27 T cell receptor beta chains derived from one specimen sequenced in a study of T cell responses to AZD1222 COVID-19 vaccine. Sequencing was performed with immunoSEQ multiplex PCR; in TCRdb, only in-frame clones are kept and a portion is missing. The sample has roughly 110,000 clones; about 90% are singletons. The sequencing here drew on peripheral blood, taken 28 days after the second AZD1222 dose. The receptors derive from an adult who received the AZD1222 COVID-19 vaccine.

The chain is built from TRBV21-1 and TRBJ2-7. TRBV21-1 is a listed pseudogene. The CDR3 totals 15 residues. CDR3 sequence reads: CASSKRKVPSYEQYF. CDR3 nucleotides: TGTGCCAGCAGCAAGCGTAAGGTGCCCTCCTACGAGCAGTACTTC.

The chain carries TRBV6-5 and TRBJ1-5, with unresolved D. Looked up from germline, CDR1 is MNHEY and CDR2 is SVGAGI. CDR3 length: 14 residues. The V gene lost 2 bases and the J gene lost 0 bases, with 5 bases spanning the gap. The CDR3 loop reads CASSYGVSNQPQHF. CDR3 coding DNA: TGTGCCAGCAGTTACGGGGTTAGCAATCAGCCCCAGCATTTT.

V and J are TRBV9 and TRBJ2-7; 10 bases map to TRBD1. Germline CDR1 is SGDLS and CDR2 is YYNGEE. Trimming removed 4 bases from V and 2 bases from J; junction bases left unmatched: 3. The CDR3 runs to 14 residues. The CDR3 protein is CASSPGQGAYEQYF. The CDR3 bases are TGTGCCAGCAGCCCCGGACAGGGGGCCTACGAGCAGTACTTC.

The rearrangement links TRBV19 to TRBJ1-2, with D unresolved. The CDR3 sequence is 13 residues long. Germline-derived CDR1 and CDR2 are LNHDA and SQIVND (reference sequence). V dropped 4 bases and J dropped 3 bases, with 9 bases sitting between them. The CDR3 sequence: CASSTALHYGYTF. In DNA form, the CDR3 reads TGTGCCAGTAGTACAGCCCTACACTATGGCTACACCTTC.

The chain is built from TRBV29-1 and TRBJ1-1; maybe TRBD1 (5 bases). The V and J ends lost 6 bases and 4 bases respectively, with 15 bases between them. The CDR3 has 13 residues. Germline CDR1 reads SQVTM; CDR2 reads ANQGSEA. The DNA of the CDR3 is TGCAGCGTCACCCGAGGACACACCACTGAAGCTTTCTTT. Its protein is CSVTRGHTTEAFF.

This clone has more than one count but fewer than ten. The CDR3: CASSPVGVSNYGYTF. For the CDR3, the DNA is TGTGCCAGCAGCCCTGTAGGGGTTTCTAACTATGGCTACACCTTC. The chain is built from TRBV28 and TRBJ1-2, with D possibly matching TRBD1 (5 bases). The V gene lost 6 bases and the J gene lost 0 bases, with 14 bases spanning the gap. The CDR3 totals 15 residues. Germline V gene lookup returns CDR1 MDHEN and CDR2 SYDVKM.

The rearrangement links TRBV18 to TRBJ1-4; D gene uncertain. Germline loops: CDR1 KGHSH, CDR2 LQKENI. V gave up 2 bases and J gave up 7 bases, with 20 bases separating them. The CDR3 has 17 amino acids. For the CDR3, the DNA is TGTGCCAGCTCACCATCCGCTCCGGCGGTGCGTGCTGAAAAACTGTTTTTT. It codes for CASSPSAPAVRAEKLFF.

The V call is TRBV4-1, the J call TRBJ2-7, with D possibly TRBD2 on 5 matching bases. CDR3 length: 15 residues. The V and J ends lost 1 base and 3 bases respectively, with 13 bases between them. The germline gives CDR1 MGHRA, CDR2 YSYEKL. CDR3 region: CASSQGEMGSYEQYF. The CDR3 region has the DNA TGCGCCAGCAGCCAAGGGGAAATGGGGAGCTACGAGCAGTACTTC.

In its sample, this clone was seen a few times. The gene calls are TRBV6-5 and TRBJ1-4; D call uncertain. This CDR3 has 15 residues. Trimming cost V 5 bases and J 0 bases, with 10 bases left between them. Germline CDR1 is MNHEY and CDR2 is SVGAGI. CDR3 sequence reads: CASSTDGATNEKLFF. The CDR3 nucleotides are TGTGCCAGCAGTACGGACGGAGCAACTAATGAAAAACTGTTTTTT.

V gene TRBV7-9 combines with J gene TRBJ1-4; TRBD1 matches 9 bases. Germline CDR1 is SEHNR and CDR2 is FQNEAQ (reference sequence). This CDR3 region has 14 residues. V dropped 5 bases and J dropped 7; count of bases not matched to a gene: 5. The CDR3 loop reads CASSPTGGGEKLFF. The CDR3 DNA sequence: TGTGCCAGCAGCCCCACAGGGGGCGGTGAAAAACTGTTTTTT.

The CDR3: CASRGKTYEQYF. CDR3 in DNA: TGTGCCAGCAGAGGGAAGACCTACGAGCAGTACTTC. The chain has TRBV28 and TRBJ2-7; D gene ambiguous. V gave up 6 bases and J gave up 2 bases, with 8 bases separating them. Germline lookup yields CDR1 MDHEN and CDR2 SYDVKM. CDR3 length: 12 residues.

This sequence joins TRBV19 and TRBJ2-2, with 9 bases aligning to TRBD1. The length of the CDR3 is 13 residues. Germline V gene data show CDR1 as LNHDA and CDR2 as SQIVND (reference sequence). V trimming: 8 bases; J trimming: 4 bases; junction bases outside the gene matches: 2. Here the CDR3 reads CASEDRGTGELFF. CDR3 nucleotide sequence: TGTGCCAGTGAGGACAGGGGCACCGGGGAGCTGTTTTTT.

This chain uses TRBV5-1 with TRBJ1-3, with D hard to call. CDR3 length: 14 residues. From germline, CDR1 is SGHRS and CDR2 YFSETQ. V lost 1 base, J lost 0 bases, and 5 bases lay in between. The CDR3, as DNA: TGCGCCAGCAGCTTGTGGGACTCTGGAAACACCATATATTTT. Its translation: CASSLWDSGNTIYF.

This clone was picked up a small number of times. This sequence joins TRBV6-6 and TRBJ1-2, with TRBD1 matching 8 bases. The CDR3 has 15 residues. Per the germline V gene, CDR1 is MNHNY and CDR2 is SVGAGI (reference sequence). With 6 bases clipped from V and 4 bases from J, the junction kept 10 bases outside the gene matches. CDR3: CASSPGTGVGYGYTF. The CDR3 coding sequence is TGTGCCAGCAGCCCCGGGACAGGAGTAGGCTATGGCTACACCTTC.

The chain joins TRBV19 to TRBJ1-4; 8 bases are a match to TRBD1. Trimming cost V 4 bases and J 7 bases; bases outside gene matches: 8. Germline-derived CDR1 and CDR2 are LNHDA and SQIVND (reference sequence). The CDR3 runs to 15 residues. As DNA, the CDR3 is TGTGCCAGTAGTAACACGGCAGGGGGCATTGAAAAACTGTTTTTT. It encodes CASSNTAGGIEKLFF.

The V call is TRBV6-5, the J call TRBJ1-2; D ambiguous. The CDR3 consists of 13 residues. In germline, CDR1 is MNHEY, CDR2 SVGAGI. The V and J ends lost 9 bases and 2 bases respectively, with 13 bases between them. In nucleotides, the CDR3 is TGTGCCAGTCTATTGGACGGGAACTATGGCTACACCTTC. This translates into CASLLDGNYGYTF.

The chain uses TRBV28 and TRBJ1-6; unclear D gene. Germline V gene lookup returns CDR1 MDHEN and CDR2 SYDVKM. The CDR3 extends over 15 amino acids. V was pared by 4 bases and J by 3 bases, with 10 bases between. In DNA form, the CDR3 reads TGTGCCAGCAGTTCCCCGACGAACTATAATTCACCCCTCCACTTT. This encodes CASSSPTNYNSPLHF.

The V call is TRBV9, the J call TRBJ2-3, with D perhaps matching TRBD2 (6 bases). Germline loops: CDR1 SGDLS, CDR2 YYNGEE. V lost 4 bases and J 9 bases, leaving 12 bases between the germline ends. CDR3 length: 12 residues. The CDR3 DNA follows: TGTGCCAGCAGCTACCCCGGGGGAACGCAGTATTTT. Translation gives CASSYPGGTQYF.

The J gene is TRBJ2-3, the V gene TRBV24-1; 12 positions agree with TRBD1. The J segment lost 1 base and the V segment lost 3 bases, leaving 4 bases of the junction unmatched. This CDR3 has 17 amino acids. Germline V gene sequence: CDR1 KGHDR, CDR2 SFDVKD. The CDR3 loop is CATSDPGTGGRTDTQYF. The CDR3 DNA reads TGTGCCACCAGTGATCCAGGGACAGGGGGCCGCACAGATACGCAGTATTTT.

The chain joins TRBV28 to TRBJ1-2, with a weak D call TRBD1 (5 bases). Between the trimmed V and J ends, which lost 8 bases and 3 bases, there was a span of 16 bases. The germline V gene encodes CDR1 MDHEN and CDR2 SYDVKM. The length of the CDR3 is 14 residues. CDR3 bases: TGTGCCAGCTGCAGTGCTGACAGCTACTATGGCTACACCTTC. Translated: CASCSADSYYGYTF.

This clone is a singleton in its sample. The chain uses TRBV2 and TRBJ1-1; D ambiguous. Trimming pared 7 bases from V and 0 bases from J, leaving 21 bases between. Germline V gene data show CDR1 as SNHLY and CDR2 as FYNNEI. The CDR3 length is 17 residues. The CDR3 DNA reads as TGTGCCAGCACCCTTCTCCCTGGGCGGCCGATGAACACTGAAGCTTTCTTT. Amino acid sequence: CASTLLPGRPMNTEAFF.

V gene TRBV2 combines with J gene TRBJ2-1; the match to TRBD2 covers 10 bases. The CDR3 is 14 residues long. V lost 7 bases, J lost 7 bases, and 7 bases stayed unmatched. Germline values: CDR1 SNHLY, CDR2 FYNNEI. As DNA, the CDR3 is TGTGCCAGCAAGAAGAGCGGGGGGGCTAATGAGCAGTTCTTC. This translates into CASKKSGGANEQFF.

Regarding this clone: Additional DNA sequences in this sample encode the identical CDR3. The CDR3 spells CASSLGSNQPQHF. In nucleotides, the CDR3 is TGTGCCAGCAGTTTAGGTAGCAATCAGCCCCAGCATTTT. This sequence joins TRBV12-3 or TRBV12-4 and TRBJ1-5; D is undetermined. CDR3 length equals 13 residues. V shed 1 base and J shed 0 bases, with 1 base lying between them.

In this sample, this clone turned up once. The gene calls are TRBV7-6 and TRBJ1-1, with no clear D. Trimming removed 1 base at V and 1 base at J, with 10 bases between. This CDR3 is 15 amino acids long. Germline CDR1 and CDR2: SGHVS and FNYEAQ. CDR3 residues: CASSLVVGGNTEAFF. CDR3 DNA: TGTGCCAGCAGCTTAGTTGTGGGAGGGAACACTGAAGCTTTCTTT. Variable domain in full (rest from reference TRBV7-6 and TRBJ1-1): GAGVSQSPRYKVTKRGQDVALRCDPISGHVSLYWYRQALGQGPEFLTYFNYEAQQDKSGLPNDRFSAERPEGSISTLTIQRTEQRDSAMYRCASSLVVGGNTEAFFGQGTRLTVV.

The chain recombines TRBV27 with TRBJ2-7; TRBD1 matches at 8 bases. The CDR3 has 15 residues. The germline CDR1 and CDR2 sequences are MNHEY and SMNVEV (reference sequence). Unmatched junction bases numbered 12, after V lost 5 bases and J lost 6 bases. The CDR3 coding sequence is TGTGCCAGCAGTAGCCAAGGACAGGGTGGAGGCGAGCAGTACTTC. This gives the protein CASSSQGQGGGEQYF.

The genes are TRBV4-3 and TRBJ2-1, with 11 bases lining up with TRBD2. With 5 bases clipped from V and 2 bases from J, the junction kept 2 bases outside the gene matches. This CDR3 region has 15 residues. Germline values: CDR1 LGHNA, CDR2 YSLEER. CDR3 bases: TGCGCCAGCAGCAGTAGCGGGGGGGCCTACAATGAGCAGTTCTTC. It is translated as CASSSSGGAYNEQFF.

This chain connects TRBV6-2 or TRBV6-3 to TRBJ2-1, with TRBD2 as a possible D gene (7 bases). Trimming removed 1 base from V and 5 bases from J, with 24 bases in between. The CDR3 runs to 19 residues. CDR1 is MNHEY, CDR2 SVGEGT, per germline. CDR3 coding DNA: TGTGCCAGCAGTTACTTTCCGGGGGGCGACCCCTTCTCGGACAATGAGCAGTTCTTC. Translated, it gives CASSYFPGGDPFSDNEQFF.